This note documents a single TCR beta chain sequence. The sample is drawn from a study of shared clonotypes between healthy human individuals. CDR1 and CDR2 from the germline V gene are SGHRS and YFSETQ. CDR3 size: 12 residues. Trimming removed 4 bases from V and 9 bases from J, with 13 bases in between. Generated by immunoSEQ multiplex PCR, the TCRdb table keeps only in-frame clones and is missing some. In the table there are over a million clones, approximately 80% of which are singletons. The sequence derives from a man between 18 and 29 years old in good health. Some clones in this sample may be carry-over from other donors' samples. This chain connects TRBV5-1 to TRBJ2-5, with D possibly TRBD2 on 6 matching bases. The specimen sequenced was memory CD4+ T cells from PBMCs. This sample's subset: CD45RA-negative fraction. The CDR3 nucleotides read TGCGCCAGCAGCCCCCCGGGGGAGGCCCAGTACTTC. The encoded protein is CASSPPGEAQYF.